This TCR beta chain was sequenced in a study of T cell repertoires in cytomegalovirus infection. Study summary: Through public TCR beta signatures, both CMV infection and matching HLA type were indicated.

The V gene's germline CDR1 is SNHLY and CDR2 FYNNEI. V was pared by 10 bases and J by 5 bases, with 14 bases between. The CDR3 length is 13 residues. TCRdb fed the reads into MiXCR, producing one record per CDR3 protein. The table includes 630,000 or so distinct CDR3 sequences, more than 20% detected once. This TCR derives from a human donor in good health (CMV status not recorded). Some clones in this sample may be carry-over from other donors' samples. The rearrangement links TRBV2 to TRBJ2-2; D ambiguous. Sequencing was performed on CD8+ T cells from PBMCs. As DNA, the CDR3 is TGTGCCACCAACGGTGTGAAGACCGGGGAGCTGTTTTTT. Protein product: CATNGVKTGELFF.